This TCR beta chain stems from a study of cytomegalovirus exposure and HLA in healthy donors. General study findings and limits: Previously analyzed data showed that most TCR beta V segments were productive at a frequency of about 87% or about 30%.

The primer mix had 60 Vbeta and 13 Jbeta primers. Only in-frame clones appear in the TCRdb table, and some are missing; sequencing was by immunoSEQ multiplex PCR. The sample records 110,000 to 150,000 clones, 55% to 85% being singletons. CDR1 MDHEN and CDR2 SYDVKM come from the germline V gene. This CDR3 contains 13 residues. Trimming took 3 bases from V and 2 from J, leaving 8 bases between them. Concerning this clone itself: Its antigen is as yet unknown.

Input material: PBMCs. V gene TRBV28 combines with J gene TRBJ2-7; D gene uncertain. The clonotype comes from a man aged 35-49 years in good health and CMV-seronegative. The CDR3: CASSLAQTYEQYF. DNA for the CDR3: TGTGCCAGCAGTTTGGCACAGACCTACGAGCAGTACTTC.